The sequence of this T cell receptor (beta chain) was determined in a study of T-cell memory formation after mild COVID-19. The CDR3 sequence is 14 residues long. Germline V gene data show CDR1 as SGHRS and CDR2 as YFSETQ. Trimming shortened V by 4 bases and J by 5 bases, and 15 bases separated the two germline ends. This clonotype was detected only a few times. 5'RACE primed from the constant segment yielded TCR alpha and TCR beta cDNA libraries bearing sample barcodes and UMIs. TCRdb ran MiXCR on the 5' RACE reads and lists one entry per CDR3 protein. The data contain 200,000 to 250,000 distinct CDR3 sequences, 15% of them singletons.

This chain uses TRBV5-1 with TRBJ1-1; unclear D gene. This receptor was obtained from an adult woman who had mild COVID-19 (a few samples of this study predate the infection). Cell type and time point are not known. Sequenced input: PBMCs or a T cell subset sorted from them (not recorded which). CDR3 in DNA: TGCGCCAGCAGCCCGCAATTACTTGGGACTGAAGCTTTCTTT. Its protein product is CASSPQLLGTEAFF. Full variable domain (outside the CDR3, taken from reference TRBV5-1 and TRBJ1-1): KAGVTQTPRYLIKTRGQQVTLSCSPISGHRSVSWYQQTPGQGLQFLFEYFSETQRNKGNFPGRFSGRQFSNSRSEMNVSTLELGDSALYLCASSPQLLGTEAFFGQGTRLTVV.